One sample yielded the 22 T cell receptor beta chains listed below, sequenced in a study of blood T cell repertoires in COVID-19 (dated by TCRdb to 2020 to 2021). Library method: the immunoSEQ multiplex PCR assay. TCRdb re-hosts the immuneACCESS table, in-frame sequences only. Its copies lack some clones; in the studies checked, an unresolved V gene accounts for under half of them, and the cause for the rest is not known. The table for this sample lists roughly 68,000 clones; roughly 85% of them were counted only once. Roughly 24% of the sample lies in the top ten. The sample comprised peripheral blood. All receptors come from a man aged 45 to 65 with acute or convalescent COVID-19.

This clone has just one count. V is TRBV24-1 and J is TRBJ1-1, with 10 bases that match TRBD1. With 9 bases clipped from V and 11 bases from J, the junction kept 5 bases outside the gene matches. The CDR3 runs 11 residues. Per the germline V gene, CDR1 is KGHDR and CDR2 is SFDVKD. CDR3 DNA: TGTGCCACCGGACAGGGGGAGCCGGCTTTCTTT. It translates to CATGQGEPAFF.

This chain uses TRBV6-5 with TRBJ2-7; 8 bases agree with TRBD2. Germline V CDR1 and CDR2: MNHEY, SVGAGI. The CDR3 sequence is 16 residues long. V was clipped by 2 bases and J by 1 base; unmatched bases: 7. CDR3 nucleotides: TGTGCCAGCAGTTACGGTCCGGGACTAGATTCCTACGAGCAGTACTTC. It codes for CASSYGPGLDSYEQYF.

Here the CDR3 reads CASSDNPSGDNEQYF. CDR3 nucleotides: TGTGCCAGCAGTGACAACCCTAGCGGGGATAACGAGCAGTACTTC. The rearrangement links TRBV2 to TRBJ2-7; 9 bases align to TRBD2. Trimming took 3 bases from V and 5 from J; bases not matched to a gene: 8. This CDR3 region has 15 residues. Germline V gene sequence: CDR1 SNHLY, CDR2 FYNNEI.

The chain recombines TRBV30 with TRBJ2-5, with a tentative D call TRBD1 (5 bases). Deletions cut 2 bases from V and 5 bases from J, with 12 bases between. The germline gives CDR1 GTSNPN, CDR2 SVGIG (reference sequence). The CDR3 extends over 13 amino acids. This CDR3 is CAWSSWGRETQYF. The CDR3 DNA reads as TGTGCCTGGAGTAGTTGGGGCAGGGAGACCCAGTACTTC.

The chain combines TRBV11-2 with TRBJ1-2; unclear D gene. The germline V gene encodes CDR1 SGHAT and CDR2 FQNNGV. The CDR3 sequence is 11 residues long. Between the trimmed V and J ends, which lost 4 bases and 4 bases, there was a span of 4 bases. Written as DNA, the CDR3 is TGTGCCAGCAGCTCGGGCTATGGCTACACCTTC. Protein product: CASSSGYGYTF.

V gene TRBV9 combines with J gene TRBJ2-2; a possible D gene is TRBD2 (5 bases). Per germline, CDR1 SGDLS and CDR2 YYNGEE. The CDR3 spans 15 residues. The V end was cut by 3 bases, the J end by 3 bases, with 12 bases between. DNA of the CDR3: TGTGCCAGCAGCGACGGAGGTCAACACACCGGGGAGCTGTTTTTT. This codes for CASSDGGQHTGELFF.

V gene TRBV23-1 combines with J gene TRBJ2-2; 7 positions agree with TRBD1. TRBV23-1 qualifies as an ORF whose function is uncertain. The V and J ends lost 2 bases and 1 base, in that order; junction bases with no gene match: 7. This CDR3 is built from 17 residues. The CDR3 sequence is CASSQRETGVNTGELFF. In nucleotides, the CDR3 is TGCGCCAGCAGTCAAAGAGAAACAGGGGTGAACACCGGGGAGCTGTTTTTT.

This clone was recorded only once. The chain combines TRBV2 with TRBJ2-3, with TRBD2 matching over 7 bases. From germline, CDR1 is SNHLY and CDR2 FYNNEI. The CDR3 sequence is 16 residues long. The V segment lost 3 bases and the J segment 5 bases; nucleotides outside the gene matches: 11. Here the CDR3 reads CASSDEWGGVLDTQYF. For the CDR3, the DNA is TGTGCCAGCAGTGACGAGTGGGGAGGGGTGTTAGATACGCAGTATTTT.

The chain has TRBV28 and TRBJ1-6; 7 nucleotides agree with TRBD1. V lost 4 bases and J lost 7; bases outside the gene matches: 10. The germline V gene has CDR1 MDHEN and CDR2 SYDVKM. The length of the CDR3 is 16 residues. The CDR3 spells CASSSLQGKINSPLHF. In nucleotides, the CDR3 is TGTGCCAGCAGTTCCCTACAGGGGAAGATAAATTCACCCCTCCACTTT.

A note on this clone: Other nucleotide sequences from this sample produce the same CDR3. J is TRBJ1-1 and V is TRBV29-1; 8 bases line up with TRBD1. The V and J ends lost 7 bases and 3 bases, in that order; junction bases with no gene match: 4. The CDR3 spans 12 residues. Germline V gene sequence: CDR1 SQVTM, CDR2 ANQGSEA. CDR3 nucleotides: TGCAGCGCCGTGACAGGGGACACTGAAGCTTTCTTT. Amino acids: CSAVTGDTEAFF.

The chain carries TRBV24-1 and TRBJ2-3; TRBD1 matches 8 bases. This CDR3 has 16 amino acids. Germline V gene data show CDR1 as KGHDR and CDR2 as SFDVKD. V shed 5 bases, J shed 1 base, and the junction held 7 bases outside the gene matches. Here the CDR3 reads CATSGSDRGGTDTQYF. DNA of the CDR3: TGTGCCACCAGTGGGTCCGACAGGGGCGGCACAGATACGCAGTATTTT.

The chain carries TRBV6-5 and TRBJ1-6; a weak D match, TRBD1 (5 bases). The CDR3 length is 13 residues. The germline gives CDR1 MNHEY, CDR2 SVGAGI. V lost 8 bases and J 11 bases, leaving 16 bases between the germline ends. The CDR3 loop is CASRGSFAAPLHF. The CDR3, as DNA: TGTGCCAGCCGGGGGAGCTTCGCGGCACCCCTCCACTTT.

This clone was seen once. This rearrangement joins TRBV10-2 to TRBJ1-1, with 7 bases that match TRBD1. The CDR3 is made up of 15 amino acids. Trimming at V came to 3 bases and at J to 1 base, leaving 5 bases not matched to a gene. Germline CDR1 reads WSHSY; CDR2 reads SAAADI. The CDR3 sequence is CASSESGQPNTEAFF. DNA of the CDR3: TGCGCCAGCAGTGAATCGGGACAGCCGAACACTGAAGCTTTCTTT.

The chain carries TRBV15 and TRBJ2-7, with a weak D call TRBD1 (6 bases). The germline CDR1 and CDR2 sequences are LNHNV and YYDKDF (reference sequence). The CDR3 length is 14 residues. The V and J ends lost 3 bases and 4 bases respectively, with 13 bases between them. CDR3 bases: TGTGCCACCAGCAGGTTTGGACAGTCGTACGAGCAGTACTTC. Encoded protein: CATSRFGQSYEQYF.

V and J are TRBV27 and TRBJ2-7; tentatively, D is TRBD2 (6 bases). CDR1 MNHEY and CDR2 SMNVEV come from the germline V gene (reference sequence). The ends were cut back, 0 bases at V and 2 bases at J, with 8 bases in the middle. The CDR3 extends over 14 amino acids. The CDR3 region is CASSLSGEAYEQYF. The CDR3 DNA follows: TGTGCCAGCAGTTTATCAGGGGAGGCCTACGAGCAGTACTTC.

The rearrangement links TRBV29-1 to TRBJ2-2, with 9 bases fitting TRBD2. Trimming removed 4 bases from V and 5 bases from J; junction bases left unmatched: 5. The length of the CDR3 is 14 residues. Germline loops: CDR1 SQVTM, CDR2 ANQGSEA. The CDR3 DNA follows: TGCAGCGTTGCTGGTAGCGGGGGAACCGGGGAGCTGTTTTTT. Its translation is CSVAGSGGTGELFF.

This rearrangement joins TRBV27 to TRBJ1-5; a possible D gene is TRBD1 (5 bases). The CDR3 loop spans 15 amino acids. V was cut by 5 bases and J by 3 bases, with 14 bases left in between. Per the germline V gene, CDR1 is MNHEY and CDR2 is SMNVEV (reference sequence). CDR3 in amino acids: CASSKLTGPNQPQHF. The CDR3 DNA reads TGTGCCAGCAGTAAACTAACAGGTCCCAATCAGCCCCAGCATTTT.

V usage is TRBV5-1 and J usage is TRBJ1-2, with 7 positions matching TRBD1. There are 16 residues in the CDR3. Trimming removed 1 base from V and 3 bases from J; junction bases left unmatched: 9. CDR1 is SGHRS, CDR2 YFSETQ, per germline. CDR3 nucleotides: TGCGCCAGCAGCTTGTACAGGACAGGAGGGGACTATGGCTACACCTTC. Its protein product is CASSLYRTGGDYGYTF.

This clone turned up a few times. The chain is built from TRBV3-1 (or the pseudogene TRBV3-2) and TRBJ2-1; possibly TRBD1 for D (5 bases). In germline, CDR1 is LGHDT, CDR2 YNNKEL (reference sequence). The CDR3 contains 15 residues. V was clipped by 4 bases and J by 4 bases, with 14 bases between them. CDR3 DNA: TGTGCCAGCAGCCCCGACAGATTCGAATACAATGAGCAGTTCTTC. It codes for CASSPDRFEYNEQFF.

The rearrangement joins TRBV29-1 to TRBJ1-1; D is unclear. Per germline, CDR1 SQVTM and CDR2 ANQGSEA. The CDR3 totals 14 residues. Trimming left V 3 bases short and J 5 bases short, with 16 bases between. The CDR3 nucleotides are TGCAGCGTTGAGGGAGGGCGGGGTTCAACTGAAGCTTTCTTT. It translates to CSVEGGRGSTEAFF.

The chain couples TRBV19 to TRBJ2-5, with TRBD2 matching over 11 bases. The germline CDR1 and CDR2 sequences are LNHDA and SQIVND (reference sequence). J was trimmed by 3 bases and V by 4 bases; bases with no gene match: 4. The CDR3 spans 15 residues. CDR3 residues: CASSKLAGDEETQYF. CDR3 in DNA: TGTGCCAGTAGTAAACTAGCGGGGGATGAAGAGACCCAGTACTTC.

This clone came up once. The gene calls are TRBV11-2 and TRBJ2-3; possibly TRBD1 for D (6 bases). The germline CDR1 and CDR2 sequences are SGHAT and FQNNGV. The length of the CDR3 is 14 residues. V shed 7 bases and J shed 0 bases, with 11 bases lying between them. CDR3 sequence (DNA): TGTGCCAGCACCCAGGGGCGTAGCACAGATACGCAGTATTTT. It yields the protein CASTQGRSTDTQYF.